The clone carrying this T cell receptor beta chain has a handful of counts. Antigen unknown. This sample is part of a study of Graves' ophthalmopathy and Graves' hyperthyroidism. Study-level findings and limits: This model predicted ophthalmopathy progression (sensitivity 60% to 71%, specificity 72.22%). Most thyroid clonotypes with frequency above 0.001 were detected in blood too.

For repertoire sequencing, the TCR beta CDR3 regions were amplified from RNA transcripts. Scientists carried out first-round RT-PCR using HTBI primers and then a second-round multiplex PCR. TCRdb fed the multiplex PCR reads into MiXCR, producing one record per CDR3 protein. The table records more than 1,000,000 distinct CDR3 sequences, 36% of them present only once. Orbital computed tomography, together with clinical symptoms, serum thyroxine, TRAb and thyroid ultrasound, was used for diagnosis. The sequence derives from an adult man with Graves' hyperthyroidism. Sequenced: peripheral blood or thyroid tissue (not recorded which).

CDR3 protein: CASSYNTRVSNQPQHF. CDR3 sequence (DNA): TGTGCCAGCAGTTATAACACCAGGGTGAGCAATCAGCCCCAGCATTTT. The V call is TRBV6-6, the J call TRBJ1-5; tentative D call: TRBD1 (5 bases). Germline V gene sequence: CDR1 MNHNY, CDR2 SVGAGI (reference sequence). The CDR3 runs to 16 residues. The V gene lost 3 bases and the J gene lost 1 base, with 13 bases spanning the gap.